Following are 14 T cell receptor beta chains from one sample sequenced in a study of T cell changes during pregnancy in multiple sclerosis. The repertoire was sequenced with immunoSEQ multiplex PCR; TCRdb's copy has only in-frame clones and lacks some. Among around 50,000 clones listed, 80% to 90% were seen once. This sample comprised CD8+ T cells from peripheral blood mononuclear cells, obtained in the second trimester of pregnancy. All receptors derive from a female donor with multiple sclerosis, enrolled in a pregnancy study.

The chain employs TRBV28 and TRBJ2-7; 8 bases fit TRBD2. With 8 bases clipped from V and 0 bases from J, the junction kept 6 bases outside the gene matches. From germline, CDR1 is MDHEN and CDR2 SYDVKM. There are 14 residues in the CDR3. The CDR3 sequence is CASGLAGFSYEQYF. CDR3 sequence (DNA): TGTGCCAGCGGATTAGCGGGATTCTCCTACGAGCAGTACTTC.

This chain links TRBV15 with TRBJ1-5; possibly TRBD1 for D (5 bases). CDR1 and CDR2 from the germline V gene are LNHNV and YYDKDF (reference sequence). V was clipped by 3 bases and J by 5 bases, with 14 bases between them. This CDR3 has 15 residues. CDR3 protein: CATSSGRGRDQPQHF. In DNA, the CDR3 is TGTGCCACCAGCAGTGGGAGGGGCAGAGATCAGCCCCAGCATTTT.

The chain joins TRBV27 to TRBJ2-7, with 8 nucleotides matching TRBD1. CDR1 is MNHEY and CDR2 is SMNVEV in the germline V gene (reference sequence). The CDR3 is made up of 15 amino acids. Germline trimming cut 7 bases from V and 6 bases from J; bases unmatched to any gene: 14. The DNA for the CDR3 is TGTGCCAGCACTTGGGGTAACGGACAGGGACGCGAGCAGTACTTC. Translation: CASTWGNGQGREQYF.

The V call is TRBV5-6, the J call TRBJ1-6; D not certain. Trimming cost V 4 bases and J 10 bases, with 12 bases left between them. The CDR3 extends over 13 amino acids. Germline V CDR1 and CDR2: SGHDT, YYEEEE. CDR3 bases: TGTGCCAGCAGCCCGGATTCGGGGTCACCCCTCCACTTT. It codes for CASSPDSGSPLHF.

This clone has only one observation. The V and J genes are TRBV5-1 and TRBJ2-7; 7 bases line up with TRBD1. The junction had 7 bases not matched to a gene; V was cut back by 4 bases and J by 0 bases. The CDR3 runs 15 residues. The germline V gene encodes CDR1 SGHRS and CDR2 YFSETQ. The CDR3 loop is CASSRSDRSSYEQYF. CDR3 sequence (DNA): TGCGCCAGCAGCAGATCGGACAGGAGCTCCTACGAGCAGTACTTC.

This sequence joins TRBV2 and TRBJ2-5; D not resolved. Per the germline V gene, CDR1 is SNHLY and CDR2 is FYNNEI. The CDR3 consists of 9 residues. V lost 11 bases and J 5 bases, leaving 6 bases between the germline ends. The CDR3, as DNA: TGTGCCTTGTCTGAGACCCAGTACTTC. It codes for CALSETQYF.

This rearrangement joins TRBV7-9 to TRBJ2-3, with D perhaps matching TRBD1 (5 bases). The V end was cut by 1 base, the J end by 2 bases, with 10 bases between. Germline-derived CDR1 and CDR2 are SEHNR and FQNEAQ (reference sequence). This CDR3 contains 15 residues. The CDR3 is CASSLEAGNTDTQYF. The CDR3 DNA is TGTGCCAGCAGCTTAGAGGCAGGGAACACAGATACGCAGTATTTT. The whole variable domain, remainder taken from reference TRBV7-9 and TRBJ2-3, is DTGVSQNPRHKITKRGQNVTFRCDPISEHNRLYWYRQTLGQGPEFLTYFQNEAQLEKSRLLSDRFSAERPKGSFSTLEIQRTEQGDSAMYLCASSLEAGNTDTQYFGPGTRLTVL.

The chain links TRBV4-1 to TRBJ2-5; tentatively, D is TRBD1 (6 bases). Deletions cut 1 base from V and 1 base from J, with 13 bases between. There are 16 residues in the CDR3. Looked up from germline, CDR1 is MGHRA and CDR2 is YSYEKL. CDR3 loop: CASSQASTGIQETQYF. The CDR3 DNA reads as TGCGCCAGCAGCCAAGCCAGCACAGGGATCCAAGAGACCCAGTACTTC.

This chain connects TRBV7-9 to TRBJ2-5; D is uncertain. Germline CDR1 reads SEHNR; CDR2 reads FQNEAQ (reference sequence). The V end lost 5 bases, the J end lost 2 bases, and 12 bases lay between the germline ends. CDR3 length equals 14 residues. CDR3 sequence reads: CASSLPDIQETQYF. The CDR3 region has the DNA TGTGCCAGCAGCCTGCCCGACATACAAGAGACCCAGTACTTC.

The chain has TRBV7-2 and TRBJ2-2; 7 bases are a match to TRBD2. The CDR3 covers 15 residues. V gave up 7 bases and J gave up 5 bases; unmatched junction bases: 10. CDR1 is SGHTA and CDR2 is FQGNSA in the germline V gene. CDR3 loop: CASNPVGGNTGELFF. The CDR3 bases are TGTGCCAGCAACCCCGTGGGAGGGAATACCGGGGAGCTGTTTTTT.

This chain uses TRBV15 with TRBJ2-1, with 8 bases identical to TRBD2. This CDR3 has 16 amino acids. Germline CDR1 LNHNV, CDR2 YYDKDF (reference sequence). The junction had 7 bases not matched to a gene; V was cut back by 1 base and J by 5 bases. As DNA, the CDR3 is TGTGCCACCAGCAGAGGGCTCGCGGGGGGAGACAATGAGCAGTTCTTC. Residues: CATSRGLAGGDNEQFF.

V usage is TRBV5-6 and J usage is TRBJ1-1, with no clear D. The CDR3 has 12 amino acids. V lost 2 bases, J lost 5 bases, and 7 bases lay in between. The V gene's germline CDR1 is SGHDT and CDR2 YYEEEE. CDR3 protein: CASSLIRTEAFF. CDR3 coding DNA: TGTGCCAGCAGCTTAATTCGGACTGAAGCTTTCTTT.

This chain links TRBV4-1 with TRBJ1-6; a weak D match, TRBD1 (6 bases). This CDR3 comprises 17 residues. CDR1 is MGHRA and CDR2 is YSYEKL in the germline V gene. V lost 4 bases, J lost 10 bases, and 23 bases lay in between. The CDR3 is CASSRQDGRGKESPLHF. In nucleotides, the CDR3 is TGCGCCAGCAGCCGACAAGACGGCAGGGGTAAAGAATCACCCCTCCACTTT.

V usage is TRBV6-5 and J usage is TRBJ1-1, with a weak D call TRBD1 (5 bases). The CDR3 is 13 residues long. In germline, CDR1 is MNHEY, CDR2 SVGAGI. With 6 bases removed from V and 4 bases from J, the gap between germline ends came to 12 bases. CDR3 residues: CASRPDGGTEAFF. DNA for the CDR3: TGTGCCAGCAGGCCCGACGGGGGCACTGAAGCTTTCTTT.